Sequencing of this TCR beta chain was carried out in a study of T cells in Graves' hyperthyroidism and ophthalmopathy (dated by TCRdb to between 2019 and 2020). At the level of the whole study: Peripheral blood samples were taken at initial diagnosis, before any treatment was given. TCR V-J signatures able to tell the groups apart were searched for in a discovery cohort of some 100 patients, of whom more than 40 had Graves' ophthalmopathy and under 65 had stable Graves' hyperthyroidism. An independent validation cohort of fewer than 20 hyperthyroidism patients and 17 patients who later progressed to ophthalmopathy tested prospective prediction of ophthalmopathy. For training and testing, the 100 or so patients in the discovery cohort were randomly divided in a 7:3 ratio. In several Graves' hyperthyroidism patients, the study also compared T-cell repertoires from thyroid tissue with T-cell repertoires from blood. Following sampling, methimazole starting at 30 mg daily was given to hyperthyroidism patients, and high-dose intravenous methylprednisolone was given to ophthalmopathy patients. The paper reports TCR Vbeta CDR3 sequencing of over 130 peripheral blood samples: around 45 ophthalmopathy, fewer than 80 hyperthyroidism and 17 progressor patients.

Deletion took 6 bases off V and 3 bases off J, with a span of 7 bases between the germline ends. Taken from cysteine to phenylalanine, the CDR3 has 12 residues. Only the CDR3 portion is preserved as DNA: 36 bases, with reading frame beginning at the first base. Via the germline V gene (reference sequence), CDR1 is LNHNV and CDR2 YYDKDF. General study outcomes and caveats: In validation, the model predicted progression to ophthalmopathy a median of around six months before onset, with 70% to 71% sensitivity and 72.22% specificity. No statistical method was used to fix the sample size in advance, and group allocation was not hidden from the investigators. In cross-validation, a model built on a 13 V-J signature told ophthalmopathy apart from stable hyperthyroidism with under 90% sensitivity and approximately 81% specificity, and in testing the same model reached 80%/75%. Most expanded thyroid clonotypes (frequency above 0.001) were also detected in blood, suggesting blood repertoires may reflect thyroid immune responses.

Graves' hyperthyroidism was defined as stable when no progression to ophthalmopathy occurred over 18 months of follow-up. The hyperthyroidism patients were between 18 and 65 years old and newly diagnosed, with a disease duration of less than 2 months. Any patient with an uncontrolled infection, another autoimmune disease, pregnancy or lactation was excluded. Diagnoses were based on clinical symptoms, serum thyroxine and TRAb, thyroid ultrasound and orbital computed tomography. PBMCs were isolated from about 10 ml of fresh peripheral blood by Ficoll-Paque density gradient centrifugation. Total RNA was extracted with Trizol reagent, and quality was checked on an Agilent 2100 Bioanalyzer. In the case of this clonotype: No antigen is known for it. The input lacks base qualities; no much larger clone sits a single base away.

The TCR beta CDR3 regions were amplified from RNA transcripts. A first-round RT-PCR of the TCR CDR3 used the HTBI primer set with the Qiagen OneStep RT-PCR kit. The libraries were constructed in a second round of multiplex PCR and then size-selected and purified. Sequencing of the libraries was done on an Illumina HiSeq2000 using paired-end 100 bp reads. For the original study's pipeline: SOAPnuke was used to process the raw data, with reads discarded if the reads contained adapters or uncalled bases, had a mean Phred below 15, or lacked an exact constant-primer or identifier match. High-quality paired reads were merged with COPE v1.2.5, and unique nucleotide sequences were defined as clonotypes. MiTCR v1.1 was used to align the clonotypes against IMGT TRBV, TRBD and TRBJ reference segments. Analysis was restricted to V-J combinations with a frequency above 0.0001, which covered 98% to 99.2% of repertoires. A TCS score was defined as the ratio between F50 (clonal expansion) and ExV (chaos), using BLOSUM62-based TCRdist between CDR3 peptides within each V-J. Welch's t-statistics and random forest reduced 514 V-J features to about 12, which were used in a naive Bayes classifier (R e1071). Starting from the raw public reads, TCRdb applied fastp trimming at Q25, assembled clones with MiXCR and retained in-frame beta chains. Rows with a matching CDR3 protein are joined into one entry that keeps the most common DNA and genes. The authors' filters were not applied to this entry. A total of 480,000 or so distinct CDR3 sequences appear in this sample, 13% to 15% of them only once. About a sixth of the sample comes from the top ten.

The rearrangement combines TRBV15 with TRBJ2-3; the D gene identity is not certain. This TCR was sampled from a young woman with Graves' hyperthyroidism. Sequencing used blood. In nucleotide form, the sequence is TGTGCCACCAGGGGTATGACAGATACGCAGTATTTT. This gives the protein CATRGMTDTQYF.